Detailed here is one T cell receptor (beta chain). Its matching antigen is unknown. The sample belongs to a study of cytomegalovirus exposure and HLA in healthy donors. For the study at large: The approximately 130 validation repertoires were reported in a later analysis to have been generated on the same platform as the roughly 700 first-cohort repertoires.

Unmatched junction bases numbered 12, after V lost 6 bases and J lost 6 bases. CDR1 is MDHEN, CDR2 SYDVKM, per germline. The CDR3 length is 15 residues. Study conclusions and caveats: The study flagged approximately 180 TCR beta chains as cytomegalovirus-associated. Subsequent analysis revealed that first-cohort TCR clusters tended to co-occur in the 120 validation repertoires. Most TCR sequences were seen very rarely across donors, but some public TCRs occurred in many.

Clones were sequenced by immunoSEQ multiplex PCR, and TCRdb holds only the in-frame ones, with some missing. The profile covers around 400,000 clones, with approximately 90% appearing a single time and roughly 0.82% taken by the ten largest. Material for sequencing was PBMCs. V gene TRBV28 combines with J gene TRBJ2-7, with 9 bases that match TRBD1. The sequence came from a woman between 18 and 30 years old in good health and CMV-seronegative. The CDR3 region has the DNA TGTGCCAGCAGCACCCCTGGGACAGGGAGTGGCGAGCAGTACTTC. This encodes CASSTPGTGSGEQYF.